These T cell receptor beta chains were read from a single sample in a study of human T cells and chemical hapten exposure. TCRdb passed the RACE reads through MiXCR, listing each CDR3 protein once. The sample lists 100,000 or so distinct CDR3 sequences; 8% to 13% were seen once. The specimen comprised whole blood, sampled in connection with sensitization to the hapten diphenylcyclopropenone (DPC). The receptors were sampled from a woman aged 40 to 50 with alopecia areata. Some clones in this sample may be carry-over from other donors' samples. CDR3s include the opening cysteine and the closing phenylalanine or tryptophan. The D gene is left open where the match is weak. Not all rows give a size; the values are once, few, many and, for expanded clones, a class.

cdr3_aa cdr3_nt j_call v_call d_call clone_size cdr3_length
CASRTGTASYEQYF TGCGCCAGCCGAACCGGGACAGCCTCCTACGAGCAGTACTTC TRBJ2-7 TRBV5-1 TRBD1 . 14
CASSFGAPNEQYF TGTGCCAGCAGCTTTGGGGCACCGAACGAGCAGTACTTC TRBJ2-7 TRBV7-9 . . 13
CASSLVRLAGGAYNEQFF TGTGCCAGCAGCTTAGTCAGACTAGCGGGAGGGGCTTACAATGAGCAGTTCTTC TRBJ2-1 TRBV7-8 TRBD2 . 18
CASRDPGAAVRVSF TGTGCCAGCAGGGACCCCGGCGCAGCCGTCCGCGTTTCCTTC TRBJ1-2 TRBV6-2/TRBV6-3 . once 14
CASSFRGLVEPYNEQFF TGTGCCAGCAGTTTTCGGGGGCTGGTAGAGCCCTACAATGAGCAGTTCTTC TRBJ2-1 TRBV28 . . 17
CASTTVPNQPQHF TGTGCCAGCACGACAGTACCCAATCAGCCCCAGCATTTT TRBJ1-5 TRBV28 . few 13
CASSQDGGGAGTGELFF TGCGCCAGCAGCCAAGACGGCGGGGGTGCTGGCACCGGGGAGCTGTTTTTT TRBJ2-2 TRBV4-3 TRBD2 few 17
CASSLTGGSQPQHF TGTGCCAGCAGCTTAACGGGGGGTTCTCAGCCCCAGCATTTT TRBJ1-5 TRBV7-3 . many 14
CASSVPGQGSDTQYF TGTGCCAGCAGCGTCCCGGGACAGGGTTCAGATACGCAGTATTTT TRBJ2-3 TRBV5-6 TRBD1 . 15
CASSPQGTRITNEKLFF TGTGCCAGCAGCCCTCAGGGGACGCGGATAACTAATGAAAAACTGTTTTTT TRBJ1-4 TRBV14 . few 17
CASSEGVDEQYF TGTGCCAGCTCCGAGGGGGTGGACGAGCAGTACTTC TRBJ2-7 TRBV18 . . 12
CASSPGTALLPQHF TGTGCCAGCAGCCCAGGGACGGCCCTTCTGCCCCAGCATTTT TRBJ1-5 TRBV7-9 . many 14
CSVRQNLNSGANVLTF TGCAGCGTTCGACAGAATCTAAACTCTGGGGCCAACGTCCTGACTTTC TRBJ2-6 TRBV29-1 . few 16
CASSLPGTGAGELFF TGTGCCAGCTCCCTCCCGGGGACAGGAGCCGGGGAGCTGTTTTTT TRBJ2-2 TRBV12-3/TRBV12-4 TRBD1 few 15
CASSPSKSSYNEQFF TGTGCCAGCAGCCCATCCAAGAGCTCCTACAATGAGCAGTTCTTC TRBJ2-1 TRBV7-2 . many 15
CASSSAEAGKSNNEQFF TGTGCCAGCAGCTCCGCAGAGGCGGGAAAGTCGAACAATGAGCAGTTCTTC TRBJ2-1 TRBV7-9 . many 17
CASSQGGVNTGELFF TGTGCCAGCAGCCAAGGGGGAGTGAACACCGGGGAGCTGTTTTTT TRBJ2-2 TRBV3-1 . many 15
CASSTMTTYQETQYF TGTGCCAGCAGCACCATGACAACGTACCAAGAGACCCAGTACTTC TRBJ2-5 TRBV7-9 . . 15
CASSHPGQNTGELFF TGCGCCAGCAGCCATCCGGGACAGAACACCGGGGAGCTGTTTTTT TRBJ2-2 TRBV5-1 . many 15
CASSEGRQRRGAEAFF TGTGCCAGCAGTGAAGGGAGACAACGGAGAGGGGCTGAAGCTTTCTTT TRBJ1-1 TRBV2 . . 16
CATSRDWGTPTYEQYF TGTGCCACCAGCAGAGATTGGGGGACTCCCACCTACGAGCAGTACTTC TRBJ2-7 TRBV15 . . 16
CASSYEVSDNEQFF TGTGCCAGCAGTTACGAAGTTAGCGACAATGAGCAGTTCTTC TRBJ2-1 TRBV6-2/TRBV6-3 . . 14
CSAIRQGRSSGNTIYF TGCAGTGCTATACGACAGGGTCGGTCGTCTGGAAACACCATATATTTT TRBJ1-3 TRBV20-1 TRBD1 . 16
CASSFEPGQRLMNTEAFF TGTGCCAGCAGTTTCGAACCGGGACAGAGACTTATGAACACTGAAGCTTTCTTT TRBJ1-1 TRBV6-5 TRBD1 many 18
CATILGQGTGGGYTF TGTGCCACCATCCTCGGACAGGGGACGGGTGGCGGCTACACCTTC TRBJ1-2 TRBV6-1 TRBD1 few 15
CASSWGHDDGKQGF TGTGCCAGCAGCTGGGGCCACGACGACGGAAAGCAGGGTTTC TRBJ2-1 TRBV5-6 . . 14
CSVTGGRVERATEAFF TGCAGCGTTACAGGGGGCCGAGTAGAAAGAGCCACTGAAGCTTTCTTT TRBJ1-1 TRBV29-1 TRBD1 many 16
CASSLIRSQAGDTQYF TGTGCCAGCAGTTTAATCCGTAGTCAGGCCGGAGATACGCAGTATTTT TRBJ2-3 TRBV28 . . 16
CASSPGQTTEAFF TGTGCCAGCTCCCCGGGACAGACCACTGAAGCTTTCTTT TRBJ1-1 TRBV3-1 TRBD1 few 13
CSVDAPSGSRDTQYF TGCAGCGTTGATGCGCCTAGCGGGAGTCGGGATACGCAGTATTTT TRBJ2-3 TRBV29-1 TRBD2 . 15
CASSLALGQYKNIQYF TGTGCCAGCAGCCTCGCATTAGGGCAGTACAAAAACATTCAGTACTTC TRBJ2-4 TRBV3-1 . few 16
CASSVDPRGAGANVLTF TGTGCCAGCAGCGTAGATCCCCGGGGCGCTGGGGCCAACGTCCTGACTTTC TRBJ2-6 TRBV9 . . 17
CASSLRMSETQYF TGTGCCAGCAGCCTCAGGATGTCGGAGACCCAGTACTTC TRBJ2-5 TRBV11-2 . many 13
CASSSPPTGSEQYF TGTGCCAGCAGTTCCCCCCCCACAGGGAGCGAGCAGTACTTC TRBJ2-7 TRBV28 . . 14
CASGASSANYGYTF TGTGCCAGCGGAGCATCCTCTGCTAACTATGGCTACACCTTC TRBJ1-2 TRBV28 . . 14
CASSFGSNTEAFF TGTGCCAGCAGCTTTGGGTCAAACACTGAAGCTTTCTTT TRBJ1-1 TRBV5-6 . many 13
CASSPRTSGSSSYNEQFF TGTGCCAGCAGCCCTCGGACTAGCGGTTCAAGCTCCTACAATGAGCAGTTCTTC TRBJ2-1 TRBV7-8 TRBD2 . 18
CASSLGSESYNEQFF TGCGCCAGCAGCTTGGGTTCAGAATCCTACAATGAGCAGTTCTTC TRBJ2-1 TRBV5-1 . few 15
CASSLAGTGGYEQYF TGTGCCAGCAGCTTGGCCGGGACAGGGGGCTACGAGCAGTACTTC TRBJ2-7 TRBV11-2 TRBD1 . 15
CASSGTVSYGYTF TGTGCCAGCAGCGGCACAGTATCTTATGGCTACACCTTC TRBJ1-2 TRBV11-2 . many 13
CASSSGLQETQYF TGTGCCAGCAGCTCGGGACTACAAGAGACCCAGTACTTC TRBJ2-5 TRBV11-2 TRBD2 many 13
CATSRVGGSNTEAFF TGTGCCACCAGCAGAGTGGGAGGGTCGAACACTGAAGCTTTCTTT TRBJ1-1 TRBV15 . few 15
CASSKGAFPGLAGGPKTGELFF TGTGCCAGTAGTAAAGGGGCTTTTCCTGGGCTAGCGGGAGGGCCGAAGACCGGGGAGCTGTTTTTT TRBJ2-2 TRBV19 TRBD2 . 22
CASSVDPDRPWETQYF TGTGCCAGCAGCGTAGACCCGGACAGACCGTGGGAGACCCAGTACTTC TRBJ2-5 TRBV9 . once 16
CASRQGAMNTEAFF TGTGCCAGCCGACAGGGGGCAATGAACACTGAAGCTTTCTTT TRBJ1-1 TRBV27 TRBD1 many 14
CASSTTVQLMKKLFF TGTGCCAGCAGCACGACAGTGCAACTAATGAAAAAACTGTTTTTT TRBJ1-4 TRBV7-4 . few 15
CASSYGGAGNQPQHF TGTGCCAGCAGTTACGGGGGCGCGGGCAATCAGCCCCAGCATTTT TRBJ1-5 TRBV6-5 . many 15
CASSLVGQTHTEAFF TGTGCCAGCAGCTTGGTCGGGCAGACTCACACTGAAGCTTTCTTT TRBJ1-1 TRBV5-4 . few 15
CASSLSAQGYEQYF TGTGCCAGCAGCTTATCCGCACAGGGTTACGAGCAGTACTTC TRBJ2-7 TRBV7-8 . . 14
CATDSPPPLETQYF TGTGCCACCGATAGCCCACCCCCCTTGGAGACCCAGTACTTC TRBJ2-5 TRBV7-9 . many 14